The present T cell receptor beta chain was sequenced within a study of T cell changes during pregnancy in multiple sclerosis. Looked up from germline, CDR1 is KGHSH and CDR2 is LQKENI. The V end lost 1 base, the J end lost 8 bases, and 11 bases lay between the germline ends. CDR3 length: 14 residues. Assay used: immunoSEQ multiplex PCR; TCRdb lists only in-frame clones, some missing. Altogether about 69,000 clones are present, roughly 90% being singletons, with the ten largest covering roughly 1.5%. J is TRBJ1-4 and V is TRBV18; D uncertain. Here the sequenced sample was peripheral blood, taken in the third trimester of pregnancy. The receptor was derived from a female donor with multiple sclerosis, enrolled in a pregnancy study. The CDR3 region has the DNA TGTGCCAGCTCACCACTGACAAGAAAAGAAAAACTGTTTTTT. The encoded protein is CASSPLTRKEKLFF.